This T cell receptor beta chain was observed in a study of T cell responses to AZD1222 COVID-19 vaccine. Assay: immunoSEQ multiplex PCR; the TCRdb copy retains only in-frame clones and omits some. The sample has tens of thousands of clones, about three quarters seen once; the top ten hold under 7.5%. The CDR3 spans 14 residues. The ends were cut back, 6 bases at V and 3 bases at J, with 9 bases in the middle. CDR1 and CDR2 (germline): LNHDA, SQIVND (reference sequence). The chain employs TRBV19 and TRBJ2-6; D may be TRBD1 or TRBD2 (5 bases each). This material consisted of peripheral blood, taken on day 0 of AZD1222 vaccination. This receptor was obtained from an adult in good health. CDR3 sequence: CASRGVGGANVLTF. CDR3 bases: TGTGCCAGTAGGGGGGTAGGTGGGGCCAACGTCCTGACTTTC.